This T cell receptor (beta chain) was recorded in a study of long-term antiretroviral therapy in people with HIV. Regarding the study as a whole: Diversity increased after ART yet remained lower than in transplant donor controls.

The V gene's germline CDR1 is LGHNA and CDR2 YNFKEQ. V lost 3 bases to trimming and J lost 4 bases, with 21 bases between them. The CDR3 length is 17 residues. This clone showed up just a few times. Its antigen is currently unknown. Researchers ran immunoSEQ v3.0 at survey level. Repertoires were generated with immunoSEQ multiplex PCR, while TCRdb's copy carries only in-frame clones and drops some. The repertoire has tens of thousands of clones, 85% of them found once; the top ten carry nearly 5%. Treatment for every participant with HIV took place in the United States. This specimen was unsorted PBMCs, taken just over 2.7 years before starting antiretroviral therapy. The chain employs TRBV4-2 and TRBJ1-2; no definite D call. The TCR originated in a woman in her thirties with HIV. The CDR3 coding sequence is TGTGCCAGCAGCCAGGGCCCCGACCGACCGGGCGGCTATGGCTACACCTTC. Protein sequence: CASSQGPDRPGGYGYTF.